Below, one T cell receptor beta chain is given with its context. No antigen is known for it. This sample was taken from a study of shared clonotypes between healthy human individuals. Sequencing used immunoSEQ multiplex PCR; TCRdb keeps in-frame clones, though not all of them. In the table there are approximately 510,000 clones, 79% of which are singletons. Germline loops: CDR1 SEHNR, CDR2 FQNEAQ (reference sequence). This CDR3 contains 12 residues. With 5 bases removed from V and 5 bases from J, the gap between germline ends came to 10 bases. Participating donors were healthy, HIV-negative adults free of recent acute infections or vaccinations. Points from the study as a whole: Only blood was sampled; tissue repertoires likely differ.

The sequenced material came from PBMCs. The receptor's source is a woman in her thirties or forties in good health. Some clones in this sample may be carry-over from other donors' samples. V and J are TRBV7-9 and TRBJ2-7; TRBD1 might be the D (6 bases). CDR3 sequence: CASSTGNDEQYF. The CDR3 DNA sequence: TGTGCCAGCAGCACAGGGAACGACGAGCAGTACTTC. The entire variable domain, with the rest obtained from reference TRBV7-9 and TRBJ2-7, is as follows: DTGVSQNPRHKITKRGQNVTFRCDPISEHNRLYWYRQTLGQGPEFLTYFQNEAQLEKSRLLSDRFSAERPKGSFSTLEIQRTEQGDSAMYLCASSTGNDEQYFGPGTRLTVT.